This T cell receptor (beta chain) was captured in a study of blood T cell repertoires in COVID-19. About the study: Whether acute or convalescent, the COVID-19 samples came from the United States, Italy and Spain. Sources were T cells, B-cell-depleted T cells, or PBMCs; the material itself was cDNA or gDNA.

Original processing notes: Reference gene primer amplification yielded estimated nucleated cell counts. Assay used: immunoSEQ multiplex PCR; TCRdb lists only in-frame clones, some missing. V and J calls and clone size follow that table, whereas D and trimming were derived from the DNA. This repertoire shows around 500,000 clones, 80% to 90% found once; its top ten account for 6.5% to 9.5%. Looked up from germline, CDR1 is MGHDK and CDR2 is SYGVNS. The CDR3 loop spans 17 amino acids. V was trimmed by 4 bases and J by 3 bases, leaving 20 bases between them. Those enrolled, adults aged roughly 18 to 100 years, came from about 24 US areas.

The chain combines TRBV25-1 with TRBJ2-3, with D possibly matching TRBD1 (6 bases). The clonotype was recovered from a woman in her sixties who had recovered from COVID-19. The sequenced material came from PBMCs or T cells enriched from blood (not recorded which). DNA of the CDR3: TGTGCCAGCAGTGCCCCCTCCTCAGGGACACGGACAGATACGCAGTATTTT. It translates to CASSAPSSGTRTDTQYF.